The T cell receptor beta chain under discussion was sequenced for a study of cytomegalovirus exposure and HLA in healthy donors. Study-level results: Immune exposure data for these donors was limited to CMV serostatus.

Note on this clone: What it recognizes is unknown.

Every donor was a healthy person donating bone marrow. With 60 Vbeta and 13 Jbeta primers, the PCR was carried out. TCRdb's table, derived via immunoSEQ multiplex PCR, lists solely in-frame clones and lacks some. The table shows 95,000 to 150,000 clones, with about 78% occurring only once. Trimming stripped 1 base from V and 1 base from J, with 10 bases between. CDR1 is SGHTA, CDR2 FQGNSA, per germline. CDR3 size: 15 residues. The sequenced sample was PBMCs. The receptor was isolated from a man aged 25 to 40 in good health and CMV-seronegative. The chain recombines TRBV7-2 with TRBJ1-2; D gene unclear. In DNA form, the CDR3 reads TGTGCCAGCAGCTTAGGCGCGGCGATTAACTATGGCTACACCTTC. This codes for CASSLGAAINYGYTF.